The source of this T cell receptor beta chain is a study of spatial heterogeneity in lung cancer. TCRdb used MiXCR to reprocess the 5' RACE reads, holding one entry per CDR3 protein. The table lists 1,500 to 2,000 distinct CDR3 sequences, roughly 13% of them singletons, with around 12% in the top ten. The sample's time point: sample taken at primary tumor resection. This CDR3 comprises 14 residues. Germline values: CDR1 SGHTA, CDR2 FQGNSA. V lost 2 bases and J lost 2, with 8 bases in between. This clonotype is judged medium-sized. Source: normal lung tissue next to the tumor, taken at surgery. The receptor comes from a female donor with early-stage non-small cell lung cancer. The J gene is TRBJ2-3, the V gene TRBV7-2; D not resolved. The CDR3 spells CASSLQSSTDTQYF. The CDR3 bases are TGTGCCAGCAGCTTACAGTCCTCCACAGATACGCAGTATTTT.